The 6 T cell receptor beta chains below all came from one sample that was sequenced in a study of control samples from healthy donors and cancer patients. Libraries were prepared by immunoSEQ multiplex PCR; TCRdb keeps only in-frame clonotypes and omits some of them. The sample yields approximately 44,000 clones, about three quarters seen once. The sample taken for sequencing was formalin-fixed, paraffin-embedded tissue. Receptors were obtained from a male donor with melanoma.

The genes are TRBV11-2 and TRBJ2-5, with 14 bases identical to TRBD2. CDR3 length equals 18 residues. In germline, CDR1 is SGHAT, CDR2 FQNNGV. Trimming took 3 bases from V and 5 from J; bases not matched to a gene: 11. The CDR3 here is CASSFGTSGSPFWETQYF. As DNA, the CDR3 is TGTGCCAGCAGCTTTGGGACTAGCGGGAGCCCTTTTTGGGAGACCCAGTACTTC. The variable domain in full, completed from reference TRBV11-2 and TRBJ2-5, reads EAGVAQSPRYKIIEKRQSVAFWCNPISGHATLYWYQQILGQGPKLLIQFQNNGVVDDSQLPKDRFSAERLKGVDSTLKIQPAKLEDSAVYLCASSFGTSGSPFWETQYFGPGTRLLVL.

The chain carries TRBV6-5 and TRBJ1-2, with D possibly being TRBD1 (5 bases). The CDR3 extends over 15 amino acids. The germline gives CDR1 MNHEY, CDR2 SVGAGI. V was trimmed by 6 bases and J by 3 bases, leaving 17 bases between them. The CDR3 nucleotides read TGTGCCAGCAGAAAAAGACAGACGGAATACTATGGCTACACCTTC. Translating gives CASRKRQTEYYGYTF.

The chain employs TRBV6-5 and TRBJ2-2, with 8 nucleotides matching TRBD2. The CDR3 runs 15 residues. Germline lookup yields CDR1 MNHEY and CDR2 SVGAGI. Trimming cost V 5 bases and J 6 bases; bases outside gene matches: 8. The CDR3 DNA is TGTGCCAGCAGTCCGGGACTAGAGAGGGCCGGGGAGCTGTTTTTT. The encoded protein is CASSPGLERAGELFF.

This sequence joins TRBV7-2 and TRBJ2-7, with 8 bases that match TRBD2. The trim removed 1 base at V and 1 base at J, leaving 3 bases unmatched. The CDR3 contains 15 residues. The germline V gene encodes CDR1 SGHTA and CDR2 FQGNSA. The CDR3 region is CASSLVGTSSYEQYF. CDR3 nucleotide sequence: TGTGCCAGCAGCTTAGTCGGGACTAGTTCCTACGAGCAGTACTTC.

The rearrangement links TRBV5-4 to TRBJ2-1; no definite D call. CDR3 size: 12 residues. V was clipped by 0 bases and J by 5 bases, with 3 bases between them. Looked up from germline, CDR1 is SGHNT and CDR2 is YYREEE (reference sequence). CDR3 loop: CASSLANNEQFF. In DNA form, the CDR3 reads TGTGCCAGCAGCTTGGCGAACAATGAGCAGTTCTTC. Drawing the rest from reference TRBV5-4 and TRBJ2-1, the complete variable domain is ETGVTQSPTHLIKTRGQQVTLRCSSQSGHNTVSWYQQALGQGPQFIFQYYREEENGRGNFPPRFSGLQFPNYSSELNVNALELDDSALYLCASSLANNEQFFGPGTRLTVL.

The rearrangement uses TRBV4-1 and TRBJ2-1; D possibly corresponds to TRBD2 (5 bases). CDR3 length equals 15 residues. The germline V gene encodes CDR1 MGHRA and CDR2 YSYEKL. Trimming removed 8 bases at V and 0 bases at J, with 14 bases between. The CDR3 sequence is CASAIGVSSYNEQFF. CDR3 in DNA: TGCGCCAGCGCCATCGGGGTTAGCTCCTACAATGAGCAGTTCTTC.